This entry features one TCR beta chain sequence. Its antigen remains unidentified. These data come from a study of T cell responses to AZD1222 COVID-19 vaccine. Points from the study as a whole: It should be noted that donors were predominantly white British and more often female, and clonal diversity was possibly underestimated.

The table came from immunoSEQ multiplex PCR; TCRdb's copy has only in-frame clones and leaves some out. The table shows approximately 190,000 clones, with over 80% occurring only once. The V gene's germline CDR1 is KGHDR and CDR2 SFDVKD. This CDR3 spans 15 amino acids. V shed 5 bases and J shed 2 bases, with 13 bases lying between them. The chain couples TRBV24-1 to TRBJ2-3; TRBD1 is a possible D gene (6 bases). Material: peripheral blood, obtained on day 0 of MenACWY control vaccination. This receptor was identified in an adult in good health. The DNA of the CDR3 is TGTGCCACCAGTGGGACGGACAGATTCACAGATACGCAGTATTTT. Translated: CATSGTDRFTDTQYF.